This T cell receptor beta chain derives from a study of CD8 T cells in ankylosing spondylitis. This clonotype was observed many times. The antigen remains undetermined. It was by quantitative 5'-RACE with molecular barcodes that TCR beta libraries were made. TCRdb itself ran the 5' RACE reads through MiXCR, one entry per CDR3 protein. The sample lists roughly 220,000 distinct CDR3 sequences, 18% occurring once. Study results and caveats: Reportedly, disease-linked clones are significantly enriched in ankylosing spondylitis patients' matched synovial fluid. Disease-linked clones bore a CD8+ phenotype, appearing relatively rarely in peripheral blood. About 8 highly homologous variants made up a TCR beta motif that seemed to typify ankylosing spondylitis blood.

CDR3 size: 16 residues. V shed 5 bases, J shed 0 bases, and the junction held 8 bases outside the gene matches. CDR1 and CDR2 from the germline V gene are DFQATT and SNEGSKA (reference sequence). The sample comprised blood, either unsorted or a sorted T cell fraction (not recorded which). The J gene is TRBJ2-2, the V gene TRBV20-1; 8 bases are shared with TRBD2. The origin of this receptor is a male donor with ankylosing spondylitis. In DNA form, the CDR3 reads TGCAGTGCTCCGAGTCCGGGACTAGCGAACACCGGGGAGCTGTTTTTT. This codes for CSAPSPGLANTGELFF.